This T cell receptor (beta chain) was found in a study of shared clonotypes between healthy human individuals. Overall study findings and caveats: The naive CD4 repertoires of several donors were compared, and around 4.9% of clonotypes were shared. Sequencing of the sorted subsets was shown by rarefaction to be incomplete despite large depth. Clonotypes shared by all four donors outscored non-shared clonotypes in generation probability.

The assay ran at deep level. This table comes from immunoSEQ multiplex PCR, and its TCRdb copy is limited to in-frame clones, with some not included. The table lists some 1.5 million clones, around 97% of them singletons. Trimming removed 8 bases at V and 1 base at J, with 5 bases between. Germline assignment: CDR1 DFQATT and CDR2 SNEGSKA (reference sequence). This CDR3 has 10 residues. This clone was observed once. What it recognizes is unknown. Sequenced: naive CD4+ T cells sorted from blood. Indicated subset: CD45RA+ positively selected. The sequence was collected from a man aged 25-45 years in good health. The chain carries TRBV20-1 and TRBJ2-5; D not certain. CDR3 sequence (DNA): TGCAGTCCGACCCAAGAGACCCAGTACTTC. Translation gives CSPTQETQYF.